Listed below are T cell receptor beta chains from one sample, sequenced in a study of T cell repertoires in cytomegalovirus infection. From the reads, TCRdb called clonotypes with MiXCR, one entry per CDR3 protein. The data hold some 700,000 distinct CDR3 sequences, with less than 40% observed a single time. Sequencing was carried out using PBMCs. These receptors were obtained from a human donor in good health (CMV status not recorded). Some clones in this sample may be carry-over from other donors' samples. Each CDR3 is given with its conserved first and last residue. The D gene is left open where the match is weak. A clone size is listed for some rows: how often the clone was seen (once, few, many), or a class if it is expanded.

size	D	V	J	DNA	CDR3
few	.	TRBV11-3	TRBJ2-2	TGTGCCAGCTCGACTAGTAGCACCGGGGAGCTGTTTTTT	CASSTSSTGELFF
few	TRBD1	TRBV6-2/TRBV6-3	TRBJ1-1	TGTGCCAGCAAGAGGGACAGGTTGAACACTGAAGCTTTCTTT	CASKRDRLNTEAFF
few	.	TRBV28	TRBJ2-7	TGTGCCAGCAGTTCCCTCTCCCACCGCGAAGGGGTCTACGAGCAGTACTTC	CASSSLSHREGVYEQYF
.	.	TRBV27	TRBJ1-5	TGTGCCAGCCGTAGGGCCCTTAGGGCGCCCCAGCATTTT	CASRRALRAPQHF
.	.	TRBV27	TRBJ1-1	TGTGCCAGCAGACGCCTGACAGGCGGGAACACTGAAGCTTTCTTT	CASRRLTGGNTEAFF
.	TRBD1	TRBV4-1	TRBJ2-1	TGCGCCAGCAGCCCAATACTAAGACAGGGACCCCCCCTATACAATGAGAAGTTCTTC	CASSPILRQGPPLYNEKFF
few	.	TRBV6-1	TRBJ1-1	TGTGCCAGCAGTGACCGGCCCTTGGGGGTAACTGAAGCTTTCTTT	CASSDRPLGVTEAFF
.	.	TRBV11-1	TRBJ2-1	TGTGCCAGCCAAGGAAGAGATGAGACCTACAATGAGCAGTTCTTC	CASQGRDETYNEQFF
.	.	TRBV6-6	TRBJ2-7	TGTGCCAGCAGCAGGGGAGTAGGGGCCTACGAGCAGTACTTC	CASSRGVGAYEQYF
.	.	TRBV10-3	TRBJ2-3	TGTGCCATCAGTGAGAATATGGGGGTGCAAGATACGCAGTATTTT	CAISENMGVQDTQYF
.	.	TRBV7-6	TRBJ1-3	TGTGCCAGCAGCGCAAACAGGGCTGGAAACACCATATATTTT	CASSANRAGNTIYF
.	TRBD2	TRBV29-1	TRBJ2-1	TGCAGCGTTGAACGAGCGGGAGAGGGCAATGAGCAGTTCTTC	CSVERAGEGNEQFF
.	TRBD1	TRBV7-3	TRBJ1-2	TGTGCCAGCAGCTTAACCTTTCCCGGGACAGGGGGCGGGAATGGCTACACCTTC	CASSLTFPGTGGGNGYTF
.	.	TRBV28	TRBJ1-1	TGTGCCAGCAGTGTTCCGACATTAAACACTGAAGCTTTCTTT	CASSVPTLNTEAFF
.	.	TRBV5-4	TRBJ2-7	TGTGCCAGCAGCTTGGGCGACCGAAGGAGATTTTACGAGCAGTACTTC	CASSLGDRRRFYEQYF
.	.	TRBV12-3/TRBV12-4	TRBJ1-2	TGTGCCAGCGCAGGCTCTACCTATGGCTACACCTTC	CASAGSTYGYTF
.	.	TRBV24-1	TRBJ2-2	TGTGCCACCAGCCTGGGACGGGACACCGGGGAGCTGTTTTTT	CATSLGRDTGELFF
few	TRBD1	TRBV29-1	TRBJ2-7	TGCAGCGTTAGAGGGACAGGGGATTCCGGTGAGCAGTACTTC	CSVRGTGDSGEQYF
few	TRBD1	TRBV19	TRBJ1-1	TGTGCCAGTAGGGGCCGGGACAGGGGGGGGACTGAAGCTTTCTTT	CASRGRDRGGTEAFF
.	TRBD1	TRBV7-6	TRBJ1-2	TGTGCCAGCAGCGTCGGGACAGCCCCCTATGGCTACACCTTC	CASSVGTAPYGYTF
.	.	TRBV10-3	TRBJ1-2	TGTGCCATCAGTGAGTCGGGGCTAAACTATGGCTACACCTTC	CAISESGLNYGYTF
few	.	TRBV6-5	TRBJ2-3	TGTGCCAGCAGTGGGGACCTTCATCTGTATTTT	CASSGDLHLYF
.	.	TRBV28	TRBJ1-1	TGTGCCGGCAGTTTCTTGAACACTGAAGCTTTCTTT	CAGSFLNTEAFF
.	.	TRBV6-1	TRBJ1-2	TGTGCCAGCAGTGATCTCGCAACAGGGAACTATGGCTACACCTTC	CASSDLATGNYGYTF
.	.	TRBV7-6	TRBJ1-1	TGTGCCAGCAGCTTAGATCTCGGCAGAAACACTGAAGCTTTCTTT	CASSLDLGRNTEAFF
.	TRBD2	TRBV11-2	TRBJ2-2	TGTGCCAGCCGGCTAGCGGGGGCTAGAGGGACCGGGGAGCTGTTTTTT	CASRLAGARGTGELFF
many	TRBD2	TRBV7-2	TRBJ2-5	TGTGCCAGCAGCTCGGGGGGGGAGACCCAGTACTTC	CASSSGGETQYF
.	.	TRBV27	TRBJ2-4	TGTGCCAGCAGTTCCCTAGGCAAAAACATTCAGTACTTC	CASSSLGKNIQYF
few	TRBD2	TRBV5-4	TRBJ2-1	TGTGCCAGCAGCTCGAATGGACTAGCGAACTACAATGAGCAGTTCTTC	CASSSNGLANYNEQFF
few	TRBD1	TRBV11-2	TRBJ2-6	TGTGCCAGCAGCCCAAGGACAGGGAATTCCGGGGGGGCCAACGTCCTGACTTTC	CASSPRTGNSGGANVLTF
.	.	TRBV9	TRBJ2-7	TGTGCCAGCAGCGTAGGTGCGGACGAGCAGTACTTC	CASSVGADEQYF
few	.	TRBV27	TRBJ2-3	TGTGCCAGCAGTTTTCCAGGGTCACCAGATACGCAGTATTTT	CASSFPGSPDTQYF
.	.	TRBV6-1	TRBJ1-2	TGTGCCAGCAGTGAACGGGGGGACAAGAGAAGCTATGGCTACACCTTC	CASSERGDKRSYGYTF
.	.	TRBV24-1	TRBJ2-7	TGTGCCACCAGTGATTTAGGGGGGAACGGGACCTACGAGCAGTACTTC	CATSDLGGNGTYEQYF
few	.	TRBV7-9	TRBJ2-1	TGTGCCAGCAGCTTAGAGATCTCGGCGGCCAGCTCCTACAATGAGCAGTTCTTC	CASSLEISAASSYNEQFF
.	.	TRBV20-1	TRBJ1-5	TGCAGTGCTCGGCCGCGGGACAGCAATCAGCCCCAGCATTTT	CSARPRDSNQPQHF
.	TRBD1	TRBV15	TRBJ2-3	TGTGCCACCAGCAGAGCTCCGGACAGGCTACGCACAGATACGCAGTATTTT	CATSRAPDRLRTDTQYF
.	.	TRBV28	TRBJ1-1	TGTGCCAGCAGTTTAACCCCAGGGGTGAACACTGAAGCTTTCTTT	CASSLTPGVNTEAFF
.	TRBD2	TRBV12-3/TRBV12-4	TRBJ2-7	TGTGCCAGCAGTTTAGGGGATTTGGGGACTGCCCTAGCGGGAGTAGTCCACGAGCAGTACTTC	CASSLGDLGTALAGVVHEQYF
few	TRBD1	TRBV5-1	TRBJ2-5	TGCGCCAGCAGCACGGGACAGGGGGGGGAGACCCAGTACTTC	CASSTGQGGETQYF
.	.	TRBV28	TRBJ2-1	TGTGCCAGCAGTTCCAATGAGCAGTTCTTC	CASSSNEQFF
.	.	TRBV28	TRBJ1-4	TGTGCCAGCAGTTCCCTGGACGGAGGGAATGAAAAACTGTTTTTT	CASSSLDGGNEKLFF
.	.	TRBV19	TRBJ1-5	TGTGCCAGTAGTAGGGCTGGGGGCAGCAATCAGCCCCAGCATTTT	CASSRAGGSNQPQHF
.	TRBD2	TRBV7-3	TRBJ2-1	TGTGCCAGCAGCTCCCGACTAGCGTCTAGGAGTGAGCAGTTCTTC	CASSSRLASRSEQFF
few	.	TRBV6-2/TRBV6-3	TRBJ1-1	TGTGCCAGCAGTTATTCCGGCCATGGGGGCTATAAAGCTTTCTTT	CASSYSGHGGYKAFF
.	.	TRBV24-1	TRBJ2-3	TGTGCCACCAGTGAGGGAGTCACAGATACGCAGTATTTT	CATSEGVTDTQYF
few	TRBD2	TRBV5-6	TRBJ2-7	TGTGCCAGCAGGCATACTAGCGCGCCTTCCTACGAGCAGTACTTC	CASRHTSAPSYEQYF
.	TRBD1	TRBV7-9	TRBJ1-2	TGTGCCAGCAGCGGGACAGGGGCCCATGGCTACACCTTC	CASSGTGAHGYTF
few	TRBD2	TRBV15	TRBJ2-1	TGTGCCACCAGCCAACCGGGACTAGCAGTAGATGAGCAGTTCTTC	CATSQPGLAVDEQFF
many	TRBD2	TRBV11-2	TRBJ2-3	TGTGCCAGCAGCGCCCTAGCGGGGAGCACAGATACGCAGTATTTT	CASSALAGSTDTQYF